This T cell receptor (beta chain) was identified in a study of PD-1 blockade in classical Hodgkin lymphoma. Looking at the study overall: Intravenous nivolumab at 3 mg/kg was given to patients every 2 weeks.

V was clipped by 11 bases and J by 5 bases; unmatched bases: 12. The CDR3 is made up of 15 amino acids. Germline values: CDR1 SNHLY, CDR2 FYNNEI. Sequencing was performed with immunoSEQ multiplex PCR; in TCRdb, only in-frame clones are kept and a portion is missing. The sample holds tens of thousands of clones, around 90% seen once. Points on this clone: What it binds is unknown.

Specified time point: cycle 4 day 1 (C4D1), after less than 7 weeks of nivolumab. Every single patient, without exception, relapsed after autologous stem cell transplantation, and brentuximab vedotin exposure varied. General study findings and limits: CD4+ TCR diversity, unlike CD8+, climbed significantly by C4D1.

The chain joins TRBV2 to TRBJ1-6, with 7 nucleotides matching TRBD1. Sequencing used peripheral blood mononuclear cells (PBMCs), obtained before the fourth cycle of nivolumab. This clonotype originated in a human donor with classical Hodgkin lymphoma. The CDR3 DNA follows: TGTGCCGGCAATTTACCGGGACAGCATAATTCACCCCTCCACTTT. Translation: CAGNLPGQHNSPLHF. Full variable domain (remainder filled in from reference TRBV2 and TRBJ1-6): EPEVTQTPSHQVTQMGQEVILRCVPISNHLYFYWYRQILGQKVEFLVSFYNNEISEKSEIFDDQFSVERPDGSNFTLKIRSTKLEDSAMYFCAGNLPGQHNSPLHFGNGTRLTVT.